Given below is one TCR beta chain in context. The data stem from a study of blood T cell repertoires in COVID-19. About the research overall: Acute and convalescent COVID-19 samples came from the United States, Italy and Spain. PBMCs, B-cell-depleted T cells, or T cells provided the cDNA or gDNA that made up the material.

Original data processing: Reference gene primer amplification gave estimated nucleated cell counts. The protocol was immunoSEQ multiplex PCR, while the TCRdb copy is restricted to in-frame clones and leaves out a portion. The D gene and trimming were derived from the DNA, and the V and J assignments and clone size from that table. Among 120,000 or so clones listed, 70% to 85% were seen once. V lost 1 base and J 6 bases, leaving 6 bases between the germline ends. The germline V gene encodes CDR1 SGHTA and CDR2 FQGTGA. CDR3 size: 13 residues. Source material: peripheral blood. This TCR was sampled from a man aged 50 or older with acute or convalescent COVID-19. This sequence joins TRBV7-3 and TRBJ2-2; D uncertain. CDR3 sequence: CASSLIAAGELFF. The CDR3 DNA reads as TGTGCCAGCAGCTTAATAGCTGCCGGGGAGCTGTTTTTT. Complete variable domain (other parts from reference TRBV7-3 and TRBJ2-2): GAGVSQTPSNKVTEKGKYVELRCDPISGHTALYWYRQSLGQGPEFLIYFQGTGAADDSGLPNDRFFAVRPEGSVSTLKIQRTERGDSAVYLCASSLIAAGELFFGEGSRLTVL.